This T cell receptor beta chain emerged from a study of OX40 agonist ivuxolimab in advanced cancers. Study-level results: The antigens recognized by the expanded peripheral T cells, that is their antigen specificity, were not determined.

This clone was counted a single time. Its antigen is currently unknown. Profiled with immunoSEQ multiplex PCR; TCRdb holds only in-frame clones, not every one. The data show roughly 35,000 clones, with around 80% seen just once and approximately 10% held by the top ten. The input for sequencing was CD4+ or CD8+ T cells sorted from blood, taken in a trial of the OX40 agonist ivuxolimab. The clonotype was recovered from an adult with an advanced solid tumor such as melanoma, head and neck, liver or kidney cancer.

The CDR3 sequence: CASSLVQAHYEQYF. In DNA, the CDR3 is TGTGCCAGCAGTTTGGTTCAGGCCCACTACGAGCAGTACTTC. This chain connects TRBV28 to TRBJ2-7; D remains unclear. Germline V CDR1 and CDR2: MDHEN, SYDVKM. The V end was cut by 3 bases, the J end by 3 bases, with 12 bases between. The CDR3 is 14 amino acids.